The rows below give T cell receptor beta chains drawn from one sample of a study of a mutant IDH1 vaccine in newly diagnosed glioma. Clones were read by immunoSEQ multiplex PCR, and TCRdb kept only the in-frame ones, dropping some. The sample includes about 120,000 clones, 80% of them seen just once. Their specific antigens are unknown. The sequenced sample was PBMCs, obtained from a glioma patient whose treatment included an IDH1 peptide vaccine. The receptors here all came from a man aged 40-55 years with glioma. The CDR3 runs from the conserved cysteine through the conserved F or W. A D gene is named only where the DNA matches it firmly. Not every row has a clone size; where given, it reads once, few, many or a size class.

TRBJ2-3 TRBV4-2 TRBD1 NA TGTGCCAGCAGCGTTCGACAGGGAACAAGCACAGATACGCAGTATTTT CASSVRQGTSTDTQYF
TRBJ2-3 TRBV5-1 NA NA TGCGCCAGCAGCCACAGCTCAGATACGCAGTATTTT CASSHSSDTQYF
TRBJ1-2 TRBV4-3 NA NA TGCGCCAGCAGCCCTTATCGGGGGGGCTATGGCTACACCTTC CASSPYRGGYGYTF
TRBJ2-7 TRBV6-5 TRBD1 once TGTGCCAGCAGTTACACGTCCGGACAGGGTACCCACGAGCAGTACTTC CASSYTSGQGTHEQYF
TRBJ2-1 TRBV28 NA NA TGTGCCAGCAGGCCAGGCCACCACGGCCCCTACAATGAGCAGTTCTTC CASRPGHHGPYNEQFF
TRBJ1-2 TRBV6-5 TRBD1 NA TGTGCCAGCAGGACAGGGGGATTTGGCTACACCTTC CASRTGGFGYTF
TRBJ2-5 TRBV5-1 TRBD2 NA TGCGCCAGCAGCTTGGGTAGCGGGGGAGAGACCCAGTACTTC CASSLGSGGETQYF
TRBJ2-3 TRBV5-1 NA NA TGCGCCAGCAGCTTAACGACAGATACGCAGTATTTT CASSLTTDTQYF
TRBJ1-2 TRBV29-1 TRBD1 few TGCAGCGTTGAAGAGATCCCGCCAGGGGGCGGGAGAGGCTACACCTTC CSVEEIPPGGGRGYTF
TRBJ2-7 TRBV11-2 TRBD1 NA TGTGCCAGCAGCACCCCCGGGACAGGGTCCTACGAGCAGTACTTC CASSTPGTGSYEQYF
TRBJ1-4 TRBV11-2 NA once TGTGCCAGCAGCTCCCAGGGAACTAATGAAAAACTGTTTTTT CASSSQGTNEKLFF
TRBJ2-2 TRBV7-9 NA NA TGTGCCAGCAGCTTAAATTTCGGGGAGCTGTTTTTT CASSLNFGELFF
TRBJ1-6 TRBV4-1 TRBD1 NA TGCGCCAGCAGCCAAATACCCGGGACAGATAATTCACCCCTCCACTTT CASSQIPGTDNSPLHF
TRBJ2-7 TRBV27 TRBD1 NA TGTGCCAGCAGTCCGTCACAGGGGCCCTACGAGCAGTACTTC CASSPSQGPYEQYF
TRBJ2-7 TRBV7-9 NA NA TGTGCCAGCAGCTTAGGATTGAGACCTTTGGGGAGCTACGAGCAGTACTTC CASSLGLRPLGSYEQYF
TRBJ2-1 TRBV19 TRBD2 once TGTGCCAGTAGTATAGATCGGTTAGCGGGAGTGTCCTACAATGAGCAGTTCTTC CASSIDRLAGVSYNEQFF
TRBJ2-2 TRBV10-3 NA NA TGTGCGACCGGGAAGGAAGCGGGCGGGGAGCTGTTTTTT CATGKEAGGELFF
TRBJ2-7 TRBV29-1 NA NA TGCAGCGTTGAGATTAGAAGAGGGGGCTACGAGCAGTACTTC CSVEIRRGGYEQYF
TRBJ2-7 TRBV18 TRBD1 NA TGTGCCAGCTCCCGATCGGGACAGGGATACGAGCAGTACTTC CASSRSGQGYEQYF
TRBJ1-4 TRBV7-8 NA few TGTGCCAGCAGCTTAGCGCCCGGGAGATCAAATGAAAAACTGTTTTTT CASSLAPGRSNEKLFF
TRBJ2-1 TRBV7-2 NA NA TGTGCCAGCAGCTTAGGTGGTAGCACCAATGAGCAGTTCTTC CASSLGGSTNEQFF
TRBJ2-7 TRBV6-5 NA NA TGTGCCAGCAGTTCCCGACAGCAAGCGAGCTCCTACGAGCAGTACTTC CASSSRQQASSYEQYF
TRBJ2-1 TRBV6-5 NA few TGTGCCAGCAGTTACGGCAATGAGCAGTTCTTC CASSYGNEQFF
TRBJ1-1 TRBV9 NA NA TGTGCCAGCAGCGTAGGGCCAGTCGCGGGGGCTGAAGCTTTCTTT CASSVGPVAGAEAFF
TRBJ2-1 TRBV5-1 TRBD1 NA TGCGCCAGCGGCCCGGGACAGTTAGGAGATGAGCAGTTCTTC CASGPGQLGDEQFF
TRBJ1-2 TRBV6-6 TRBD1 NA TGTGCCAGCAGCCTGGGGACAGGGGGTGACTACACCTTC CASSLGTGGDYTF
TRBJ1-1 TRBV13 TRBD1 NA TGTGCCAGCAGCCCGGGGACAGGGGAGGCTTTCTTT CASSPGTGEAFF
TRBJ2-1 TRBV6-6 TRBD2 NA TGTGCCAGCACCCCTTGGGCGGGGGTACCTGAGCAGTTCTTC CASTPWAGVPEQFF
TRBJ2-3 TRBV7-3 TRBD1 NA TGTGCCAGCAGCTTAAGGACAGGGGGTCAGGATACGCAGTATTTT CASSLRTGGQDTQYF
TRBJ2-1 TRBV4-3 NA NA TGCGCCAGCAGCCAAGAGAACTCCCACTCAAACAATGAGCAGTTCTTC CASSQENSHSNNEQFF